Listed here are 29 T cell receptor beta chains from one sample, sequenced in a study of T cell repertoires in cytomegalovirus infection. TCRdb re-analysed the reads in MiXCR, keeping a single row per CDR3 protein. Counted here are 350,000 to 500,000 distinct CDR3 sequences, around 32% occurring once; the ten biggest clones make up roughly 15%. The source material was PBMCs. These receptors were obtained from a human donor in good health (CMV status not recorded). Some clones in this sample may be carry-over from other donors' samples.

The genes are TRBV6-6 and TRBJ1-3; no reliable D call. V shed 6 bases and J shed 2 bases, with 17 bases lying between them. Germline CDR1 is MNHNY and CDR2 is SVGAGI (reference sequence). This CDR3 has 16 amino acids. CDR3: CASSPGLMAAGNTIYF. In DNA form, the CDR3 reads TGTGCCAGCAGCCCGGGGTTGATGGCTGCTGGAAACACCATATATTTT.

This clonotype came up a few times. The rearrangement joins TRBV7-2 to TRBJ1-2, with TRBD1 matching 10 bases. The V gene's germline CDR1 is SGHTA and CDR2 FQGNSA. CDR3 length: 15 amino acids. J gave up 5 bases and V 5 bases, and 8 bases lay outside the gene matches. In DNA, the CDR3 is TGTGCCAGCAGCCTCCGACAGGGGGCCTTATATGGCTACACCTTC. It is translated as CASSLRQGALYGYTF.

There are many counts of this clonotype. V gene TRBV7-8 combines with J gene TRBJ1-1; a weak D match, TRBD1 (5 bases). The V gene's germline CDR1 is SGHVS and CDR2 FQNEAQ. V gave up 5 bases and J gave up 4 bases, with 11 bases separating them. CDR3 length equals 13 residues. CDR3 amino acids: CASSPRVSTEAFF. In DNA, the CDR3 is TGTGCCAGCAGCCCCAGGGTTTCCACTGAAGCTTTCTTT.

This clonotype appeared many times. Written as DNA, the CDR3 is TGTGCCAGCAGTTACTCTGGGACAGGGGGTAATGAGCAGTACTTC. This encodes CASSYSGTGGNEQYF. V gene TRBV6-5 combines with J gene TRBJ2-7; the match to TRBD1 covers 11 bases. After removal of 0 bases from V and 7 bases from J, the junction contained 5 bases not matched to a gene. The germline gives CDR1 MNHEY, CDR2 SVGAGI. CDR3 length: 15 residues.

This clonotype was observed a handful of times. This sequence joins TRBV6-5 and TRBJ1-2, with D unclear. The ends were cut back, 0 bases at V and 6 bases at J, with 14 bases in the middle. This CDR3 has 15 residues. From germline, CDR1 is MNHEY and CDR2 SVGAGI. The CDR3 loop reads CASSYSIVTRDGYTF. CDR3 coding DNA: TGTGCCAGCAGTTACTCAATAGTAACTCGGGATGGCTACACCTTC.

The table lists this clonotype with a count of one. V is TRBV10-2 and J is TRBJ2-4; a possible D gene is TRBD1 (6 bases). Germline values: CDR1 WSHSY, CDR2 SAAADI. This CDR3 spans 15 amino acids. The ends were cut back, 5 bases at V and 6 bases at J, with 17 bases in the middle. CDR3 sequence: CASSSGQAVGNIQYF. Here the CDR3 DNA reads TGCGCCAGCAGTTCGGGACAAGCCGTGGGAAACATTCAGTACTTC.

This chain links TRBV7-9 with TRBJ2-1; D is ambiguous. From germline, CDR1 is SEHNR and CDR2 FQNEAQ (reference sequence). The CDR3 runs 12 residues. V was cut by 5 bases and J by 12 bases, with 14 bases left in between. The CDR3 DNA follows: TGTGCCAGCAGCCAGTTGGGCCTGGGGCAGTTCTTC. Encoded protein: CASSQLGLGQFF. Using reference TRBV7-9 and TRBJ2-1 for the parts outside the CDR3, the full variable domain is DTGVSQNPRHKITKRGQNVTFRCDPISEHNRLYWYRQTLGQGPEFLTYFQNEAQLEKSRLLSDRFSAERPKGSFSTLEIQRTEQGDSAMYLCASSQLGLGQFFGPGTRLTVL.

The chain joins TRBV7-9 to TRBJ1-3; TRBD1 agrees at 10 bases. The CDR3 contains 17 residues. With 2 bases clipped from V and 1 base from J, the junction kept 5 bases outside the gene matches. The germline V gene encodes CDR1 SEHNR and CDR2 FQNEAQ (reference sequence). The CDR3 nucleotides are TGTGCCAGCAGCTTATTGGGACAGGGGATTTCTGGAAACACCATATATTTT. Its protein is CASSLLGQGISGNTIYF.

Many counts were recorded for this clonotype. V usage is TRBV11-2 and J usage is TRBJ2-1; the match to TRBD2 covers 14 bases. Germline assignment: CDR1 SGHAT and CDR2 FQNNGV. Germline trimming cut 5 bases from V and 0 bases from J; bases unmatched to any gene: 6. The CDR3 is 18 amino acids. The CDR3 loop reads CASSRTSGGPSSYNEQFF. CDR3 nucleotides: TGTGCCAGCAGCCGGACTAGCGGGGGGCCGAGCTCCTACAATGAGCAGTTCTTC.

This clonotype has a handful of counts. This sequence joins TRBV7-3 and TRBJ2-3; the match to TRBD2 covers 12 bases. CDR3 length: 16 amino acids. CDR1 and CDR2 (germline): SGHTA, FQGTGA. With 3 bases clipped from V and 6 bases from J, the junction kept 7 bases outside the gene matches. The CDR3 DNA is TGTGCCAGCAGCTTTGCCCTAGCGGGGGGGCCTGATACGCAGTATTTT. It encodes CASSFALAGGPDTQYF.

The rearrangement uses TRBV6-2 or TRBV6-3 and TRBJ1-5; 7 bases are shared with TRBD1. Germline V gene lookup returns CDR1 MNHEY and CDR2 SVGEGT. CDR3 length equals 14 residues. J was trimmed by 6 bases and V by 7 bases; bases with no gene match: 9. The chain's CDR3 is CASTPGQYRQPQHF. CDR3 DNA sequence: TGTGCCAGCACTCCGGGACAGTATCGTCAGCCCCAGCATTTT.

CDR3 sequence reads: CSAVPDRAYEQYF. CDR3 sequence (DNA): TGCAGTGCGGTGCCCGACAGGGCCTACGAGCAGTACTTC. This sequence joins TRBV20-1 and TRBJ2-7, with TRBD1 matching over 7 bases. Germline assignment: CDR1 DFQATT and CDR2 SNEGSKA (reference sequence). The J segment lost 2 bases and the V segment lost 6 bases, leaving 7 bases of the junction unmatched. CDR3 length: 13 residues.

This clonotype was detected only once. The chain joins TRBV6-1 to TRBJ2-5; 7 nucleotides line up with TRBD2. The J segment lost 5 bases and the V segment lost 6 bases, leaving 9 bases of the junction unmatched. This CDR3 spans 14 amino acids. Germline V gives CDR1 MNHNS, CDR2 SASEGT. CDR3 in amino acids: CASRLRGGLETQYF. The CDR3 region has the DNA TGTGCCAGCAGGTTGCGCGGGGGTTTGGAGACCCAGTACTTC.

This clonotype was detected many times. The chain couples TRBV7-2 to TRBJ2-5; 7 nucleotides agree with TRBD1. This CDR3 region has 14 residues. Trimming took 5 bases from V and 1 from J; bases not matched to a gene: 4. The germline CDR1 and CDR2 sequences are SGHTA and FQGNSA. CDR3 nucleotide sequence: TGTGCCAGCAGCCCGGGACAGTCCCAAGAGACCCAGTACTTC. It codes for CASSPGQSQETQYF.

Details on this clonotype: The conserved phenylalanine or tryptophan normally closing the CDR3 is absent here, so this likely arose from a read error. Because the CDR3's place on the DNA is in doubt, the DNA is left out and the CDR3 is given as listed by TCRdb. This chain links TRBV7-2 with TRBJ2-7; TRBD1, the D gene given by the table, was not confirmed from the DNA. CDR1 and CDR2 (germline): SGHTA, FQGNSA. The CDR3 is 15 residues long, counting both termini. This CDR3 is CASSLFAGADYEQYL.

Ten or more counts support this clonotype. This chain joins TRBV7-2 and TRBJ2-3; the D is unclear. The ends were cut back, 0 bases at V and 2 bases at J, with 12 bases in the middle. Germline V gives CDR1 SGHTA, CDR2 FQGNSA. The CDR3 covers 16 residues. CDR3 DNA: TGTGCCAGCAGCTTAGCGCTCGCCCGCTCCACAGATACGCAGTATTTT. It translates to CASSLALARSTDTQYF.

This clonotype was found a few times. CDR3: CASRTSPNYGYTF. The CDR3 coding sequence is TGTGCCAGCAGGACGAGTCCAAACTATGGCTACACCTTC. The rearrangement joins TRBV28 to TRBJ1-2; the D is unclear. This CDR3 has 13 residues. The V gene's germline CDR1 is MDHEN and CDR2 SYDVKM. Trimming shortened V by 6 bases and J by 2 bases, and 10 bases separated the two germline ends.

This sequence joins TRBV29-1 and TRBJ2-1, with 11 bases matching TRBD1. The CDR3 sequence is 15 residues long. Germline V gives CDR1 SQVTM, CDR2 ANQGSEA. Unmatched junction bases numbered 12, after V lost 6 bases and J lost 8 bases. The CDR3 protein is CSVARWGDRGDEQFF. The CDR3 region has the DNA TGCAGCGTCGCCCGATGGGGGGACAGGGGGGATGAGCAGTTCTTC.

The V gene is TRBV28, the J gene TRBJ1-2, with TRBD1 as a possible D gene (5 bases). V was trimmed by 5 bases and J by 2 bases, leaving 18 bases between them. Germline V lookup: CDR1 MDHEN, CDR2 SYDVKM. The CDR3 sequence is 16 residues long. For the CDR3, the DNA is TGTGCCAGCAGTCCCTCCCTCGGGGGTAGCAACTATGGCTACACCTTC. Translated: CASSPSLGGSNYGYTF.

This clonotype has a count of ten or more. The gene calls are TRBV11-2 and TRBJ2-5; no definite D call. The CDR3 loop spans 12 amino acids. Per germline, CDR1 SGHAT and CDR2 FQNNGV. V shed 1 base and J shed 5 bases, with 5 bases lying between them. The CDR3 DNA follows: TGTGCCAGCAGCTTAGGGCTGGAGACCCAGTACTTC. It specifies CASSLGLETQYF. Together with reference TRBV11-2 and TRBJ2-5, the CDR3 gives the full variable domain: EAGVAQSPRYKIIEKRQSVAFWCNPISGHATLYWYQQILGQGPKLLIQFQNNGVVDDSQLPKDRFSAERLKGVDSTLKIQPAKLEDSAVYLCASSLGLETQYFGPGTRLLVL.

This clonotype has more than one count but fewer than ten. The chain is built from TRBV20-1 and TRBJ2-1, with 8 bases aligning to TRBD2. CDR1 and CDR2 from the germline V gene are DFQATT and SNEGSKA (reference sequence). CDR3 size: 14 residues. J was trimmed by 7 bases and V by 6 bases; bases with no gene match: 11. Written as DNA, the CDR3 is TGCAGTGCGGCCCGGGGACTAGGGAGAAATGAGCAGTTCTTC. Protein product: CSAARGLGRNEQFF.

This clonotype was observed many times. This chain uses TRBV7-8 with TRBJ1-4; D perhaps matches TRBD1 (5 bases). V was pared by 2 bases and J by 4 bases, with 23 bases between. The CDR3 runs 19 residues. CDR1 is SGHVS, CDR2 FQNEAQ, per germline. CDR3 sequence (DNA): TGTGCCAGCAGCTTAACGAAGGGACCATCCTTACCCCGTAATGAAAAACTGTTTTTT. This encodes CASSLTKGPSLPRNEKLFF.

This clonotype was seen only a few times. The chain couples TRBV15 to TRBJ2-1; 15 positions agree with TRBD2. This CDR3 has 16 amino acids. V dropped 5 bases and J dropped 7; count of bases not matched to a gene: 6. CDR1 and CDR2 from the germline V gene are LNHNV and YYDKDF (reference sequence). In nucleotides, the CDR3 is TGTGCCACCAGCGGGTGGACTAGCGGGGGGGCTAATGAGCAGTTCTTC. Its translation: CATSGWTSGGANEQFF.

The V and J genes are TRBV7-2 and TRBJ1-6; D call uncertain. CDR1 SGHTA and CDR2 FQGNSA come from the germline V gene. The V end was cut by 5 bases, the J end by 5 bases, with 10 bases between. This CDR3 region has 14 residues. The CDR3 DNA follows: TGTGCCAGCAGCCTCTGGACTCATAATTCACCCCTCCACTTT. Translating gives CASSLWTHNSPLHF.

Ten or more counts support this clonotype. V usage is TRBV7-6 and J usage is TRBJ2-3; D is ambiguous. The germline CDR1 and CDR2 sequences are SGHVS and FNYEAQ. The CDR3 sequence is 15 residues long. Between the trimmed V and J ends, which lost 1 base and 2 bases, there was a span of 10 bases. The CDR3 loop reads CASSLGRRNTDTQYF. For the CDR3, the DNA is TGTGCCAGCAGCTTAGGCCGTCGGAACACAGATACGCAGTATTTT.

At least ten counts were recorded for this clonotype. The chain is built from TRBV12-3 or TRBV12-4 and TRBJ2-3, with 8 bases aligning to TRBD1. This CDR3 contains 14 residues. Trimming took 10 bases from V and 1 from J; bases not matched to a gene: 7. CDR3 DNA sequence: TGTGCCATTACCGAACAGGGGGGCACAGATACGCAGTATTTT. Protein sequence: CAITEQGGTDTQYF.

This sequence joins TRBV12-3 or TRBV12-4 and TRBJ2-2; tentative D call: TRBD2 (6 bases). V dropped 3 bases and J dropped 5 bases, with 10 bases sitting between them. This CDR3 has 14 amino acids. CDR3 region: CASSFVGGTGELFF. CDR3 bases: TGTGCCAGCAGTTTTGTCGGGGGAACCGGGGAGCTGTTTTTT.

The chain recombines TRBV2 with TRBJ2-6; D not certain. Trimming shortened V by 3 bases and J by 1 base, and 13 bases separated the two germline ends. There are 17 residues in the CDR3. From germline, CDR1 is SNHLY and CDR2 FYNNEI. CDR3: CASSDPLGLSGANVLTF. CDR3 nucleotides: TGTGCCAGCAGTGACCCCCTGGGTCTGTCTGGGGCCAACGTCCTGACTTTC.

The table lists this clonotype with a few counts. The chain combines TRBV6-2 or TRBV6-3 with TRBJ1-5; D call uncertain. V lost 0 bases to trimming and J lost 1 base, with 7 bases between them. CDR1 and CDR2 (germline): MNHEY, SVGEGT. The CDR3 loop spans 15 amino acids. CDR3 residues: CASSYSQVSNQPQHF. The CDR3 coding sequence is TGTGCCAGCAGTTACTCGCAGGTCAGCAATCAGCCCCAGCATTTT.